These 17 T cell receptor beta chains came from one sample sequenced in a study of OX40 agonist ivuxolimab in advanced cancers. The repertoire was sequenced with immunoSEQ multiplex PCR; TCRdb's copy has only in-frame clones and lacks some. The sample has around 46,000 clones; approximately 88% are singletons. Sequencing was performed on CD4+ or CD8+ T cells sorted from blood, taken in a trial of the OX40 agonist ivuxolimab. Receptors originate from an adult with an advanced solid tumor such as melanoma, head and neck, liver or kidney cancer.

This chain connects TRBV9 to TRBJ2-3; 9 bases are a match to TRBD2. Germline CDR1 and CDR2: SGDLS and YYNGEE. The CDR3 has 15 amino acids. The trim removed 4 bases at V and 3 bases at J, leaving 6 bases unmatched. The CDR3 nucleotides read TGTGCCAGCAGCTGGAGCGGGAGGTGGACAGATACGCAGTATTTT. It translates to CASSWSGRWTDTQYF. Based on the CDR3 plus reference TRBV9 and TRBJ2-3, the full variable domain is DSGVTQTPKHLITATGQRVTLRCSPRSGDLSVYWYQQSLDQGLQFLIQYYNGEERAKGNILERFSAQQFPDLHSELNLSSLELGDSALYFCASSWSGRWTDTQYFGPGTRLTVL.

This rearrangement joins TRBV5-4 to TRBJ1-2; D unresolved. Germline V gives CDR1 SGHNT, CDR2 YYREEE (reference sequence). Trimming stripped 4 bases from V and 1 base from J, with 5 bases between. The CDR3 extends over 12 amino acids. The CDR3 sequence is CASSVDNYGYTF. CDR3 DNA sequence: TGTGCCAGCAGCGTGGATAACTATGGCTACACCTTC.

This clone was found once. This chain joins TRBV19 and TRBJ2-7; no definite D call. Trimming left V 3 bases short and J 3 bases short, with 9 bases between. CDR3 length equals 13 residues. Germline-derived CDR1 and CDR2 are LNHDA and SQIVND (reference sequence). CDR3 sequence (DNA): TGTGCCAGTAGTATTCAGAAGTACTACGAGCAGTACTTC. As protein: CASSIQKYYEQYF.

The V call is TRBV12-2, the J call TRBJ2-7; the D segment call TRBD2 is taken from the table without a DNA check. TRBV12-2 is labeled a pseudogene. This CDR3 is built from 17 residues. CDR3 protein: CASRSLRPGTSGYEQYF. The CDR3 nucleotides read TGTGCAAGTCGCTCGCTCCGACCCGGGACTAGCGGGTACGAGCAGTACTTC.

As DNA, the CDR3 is TGTGCCAGCTCACCACCGGGGGCCAATGGGGGCTACACCTTC. As protein: CASSPPGANGGYTF. The chain is built from TRBV18 and TRBJ1-2; D is possibly TRBD1 (6 bases). This CDR3 has 14 residues. Trimming cost V 0 bases and J 8 bases, with 13 bases left between them. Germline V gene lookup returns CDR1 KGHSH and CDR2 LQKENI.

This clone was detected once. The V gene is TRBV5-1, the J gene TRBJ2-5, with no clear D. Germline CDR1 SGHRS, CDR2 YFSETQ. This CDR3 has 11 residues. V lost 9 bases and J lost 3, with 9 bases in between. CDR3 protein: CATTKEETQYF. The CDR3 region has the DNA TGCGCCACCACCAAGGAAGAGACCCAGTACTTC.

V is TRBV10-3 and J is TRBJ2-5; tentatively, D is TRBD1 or TRBD2 (5 bases each). V was shortened by 5 bases and J by 5 bases, with 15 bases between the two germline ends. There are 14 residues in the CDR3. Germline assignment: CDR1 ENHRY and CDR2 SYGVKD. The CDR3 sequence is CAISTQGPGETQYF. The CDR3 region has the DNA TGTGCCATCAGTACGCAGGGACCCGGCGAGACCCAGTACTTC.

The sample holds a few counts of this clone. This sequence joins TRBV29-1 and TRBJ2-1; weak D call: TRBD2 (5 bases). This CDR3 spans 14 amino acids. V shed 5 bases and J shed 4 bases, with 15 bases lying between them. The germline V gene has CDR1 SQVTM and CDR2 ANQGSEA. The CDR3 protein is CSVYGLVRYNEQFF. In DNA, the CDR3 is TGCAGCGTTTACGGACTCGTGAGGTACAATGAGCAGTTCTTC.

This clone has only one observation. This chain uses TRBV7-9 with TRBJ1-2; D may be TRBD1 (5 bases). Germline CDR1 reads SEHNR; CDR2 reads FQNEAQ (reference sequence). The CDR3 covers 14 residues. The V and J ends lost 5 bases and 0 bases respectively, with 10 bases between them. CDR3 sequence (DNA): TGTGCCAGCAGCCTGGACACCACTAACTATGGCTACACCTTC. This sequence encodes CASSLDTTNYGYTF. The entire variable domain, with the rest obtained from reference TRBV7-9 and TRBJ1-2, is as follows: DTGVSQNPRHKITKRGQNVTFRCDPISEHNRLYWYRQTLGQGPEFLTYFQNEAQLEKSRLLSDRFSAERPKGSFSTLEIQRTEQGDSAMYLCASSLDTTNYGYTFGSGTRLTVV.

This chain joins TRBV27 and TRBJ1-2; the D is unclear. This CDR3 region has 13 residues. The germline V gene has CDR1 MNHEY and CDR2 SMNVEV (reference sequence). V gave up 4 bases and J gave up 0 bases, with 6 bases separating them. CDR3 sequence reads: CASSYTANYGYTF. CDR3 sequence (DNA): TGTGCCAGCAGTTACACAGCTAACTATGGCTACACCTTC.

The genes are TRBV6-1 and TRBJ2-7; 7 bases are a match to TRBD1. Germline assignment: CDR1 MNHNS and CDR2 SASEGT. V gave up 2 bases and J gave up 3 bases; unmatched junction bases: 7. There are 15 residues in the CDR3. CDR3 nucleotides: TGTGCCAGCAGTGAATCCAGGACAGGTCACTACGAGCAGTACTTC. It translates to CASSESRTGHYEQYF.

This chain uses TRBV10-1 with TRBJ2-1; D is unresolved. The CDR3 length is 14 residues. CDR1 and CDR2 from the germline V gene are WNHNN and SYGVQD (reference sequence). V was clipped by 0 bases and J by 6 bases, with 9 bases between them. The CDR3 nucleotides read TGCGCCAGCAGTGAGTCCGGGCAGTTCAATGAGCAGTTCTTC. Its translation is CASSESGQFNEQFF.

J is TRBJ2-3 and V is TRBV7-9; 11 positions agree with TRBD2. CDR3 size: 16 residues. The V and J ends lost 4 bases and 5 bases, in that order; junction bases with no gene match: 8. Germline V gene sequence: CDR1 SEHNR, CDR2 FQNEAQ (reference sequence). The CDR3 region is CASSSIAGGPVDTQYF. As DNA, the CDR3 is TGTGCCAGCAGCTCAATAGCGGGAGGGCCCGTAGATACGCAGTATTTT.

The genes are TRBV13 and TRBJ2-1, with TRBD2 matching 9 bases. J was trimmed by 7 bases and V by 5 bases; bases with no gene match: 18. Germline V gene lookup returns CDR1 PRHDT and CDR2 FYEKMQ (reference sequence). The CDR3 totals 18 residues. The CDR3 sequence: CASSPLWAGGPRRNEQFF. The CDR3 DNA reads TGTGCCAGCAGCCCCCTCTGGGCGGGGGGGCCGAGAAGGAATGAGCAGTTCTTC.

The V call is TRBV2, the J call TRBJ1-1; D gene uncertain. V was shortened by 6 bases and J by 1 base, with 9 bases between the two germline ends. The CDR3 runs to 13 residues. Germline V gene lookup returns CDR1 SNHLY and CDR2 FYNNEI. The CDR3 loop is CASSLAWNTEAFF. In DNA, the CDR3 is TGTGCCAGCAGCTTAGCCTGGAACACTGAAGCTTTCTTT.

Points on this clone: One junction end disagrees with the germline gene, perhaps due to a read error. The chain uses TRBV7-7 and TRBJ2-3; D remains unclear. Per germline, CDR1 SSHAT and CDR2 FNYEAQ (reference sequence). The length of the CDR3 is 13 residues. The CDR3: CASSLGWTDTQYF. The CDR3 bases are TGTGCTAGCAGCTTAGGCTGGACAGATACGCAGTATTTT.

V usage is TRBV29-1 and J usage is TRBJ2-5; 11 nucleotides align to TRBD2. The length of the CDR3 is 16 residues. V was pared by 3 bases and J by 5 bases, with 11 bases of the junction left unmatched. The germline gives CDR1 SQVTM, CDR2 ANQGSEA. CDR3 in DNA: TGCAGCGTTGACACCTCGCCTAGCGGGGGGAGGGAGACCCAGTACTTC. Translation: CSVDTSPSGGRETQYF.